These 4 T cell receptor beta chains originate from one sample sequenced in a study of blood T cell repertoires in COVID-19. The assay was immunoSEQ multiplex PCR, and TCRdb's table has in-frame clones only and misses some. The repertoire holds about 150,000 clones, with over 70% as singletons. Input material: peripheral blood. The receptor source for this set is a man at least 80 years old with acute or convalescent COVID-19.

This clone is a singleton in its sample. DNA for the CDR3: TGTGCCAGCTCACCGACGCGGCAGGGGATCGAGACCCAGTACTTC. Protein sequence: CASSPTRQGIETQYF. This rearrangement joins TRBV18 to TRBJ2-5, with D tentatively TRBD1 (6 bases). The CDR3 length is 15 residues. The V and J ends lost 3 bases and 5 bases respectively, with 16 bases between them. Germline loops: CDR1 KGHSH, CDR2 LQKENI. Filled out from reference TRBV18 and TRBJ2-5, the complete variable domain reads NAGVMQNPRHLVRRRGQEARLRCSPMKGHSHVYWYRQLPEEGLKFMVYLQKENIIDESGMPKERFSAEFPKEGPSILRIQQVVRGDSAAYFCASSPTRQGIETQYFGPGTRLLVL.

The J gene is TRBJ1-5, the V gene TRBV6-1; 11 positions match TRBD1. V dropped 1 base and J dropped 4; count of bases not matched to a gene: 3. The CDR3 runs to 16 residues. The germline V gene has CDR1 MNHNS and CDR2 SASEGT. DNA of the CDR3: TGTGCCAGCAGTGAAGGGACAGGGGGCCCGAATCAGCCCCAGCATTTT. It is translated as CASSEGTGGPNQPQHF.

In this sample, this clone turned up once. This sequence joins TRBV12-3 or TRBV12-4 and TRBJ2-2; D gene uncertain. The V end was cut by 6 bases, the J end by 6 bases, with 8 bases between. The CDR3 is made up of 12 amino acids. CDR3 in amino acids: CASSPLPGELFF. CDR3 sequence (DNA): TGTGCCAGCAGCCCCCTTCCCGGGGAGCTGTTTTTT.

The chain recombines TRBV15 with TRBJ1-4; D is ambiguous. CDR1 LNHNV and CDR2 YYDKDF come from the germline V gene (reference sequence). This CDR3 comprises 13 residues. The ends were cut back, 0 bases at V and 8 bases at J, with 7 bases in the middle. The CDR3 region has the DNA TGTGCCACCAGCAGAGATAAACGGGAAAAACTGTTTTTT. Its translation: CATSRDKREKLFF. The full variable domain, in which reference TRBV15 and TRBJ1-4 provide the parts outside the CDR3, is DAMVIQNPRYQVTQFGKPVTLSCSQTLNHNVMYWYQQKSSQAPKLLFHYYDKDFNNEADTPDNFQSRRPNTSFCFLDIRSPGLGDTAMYLCATSRDKREKLFFGSGTQLSVL.